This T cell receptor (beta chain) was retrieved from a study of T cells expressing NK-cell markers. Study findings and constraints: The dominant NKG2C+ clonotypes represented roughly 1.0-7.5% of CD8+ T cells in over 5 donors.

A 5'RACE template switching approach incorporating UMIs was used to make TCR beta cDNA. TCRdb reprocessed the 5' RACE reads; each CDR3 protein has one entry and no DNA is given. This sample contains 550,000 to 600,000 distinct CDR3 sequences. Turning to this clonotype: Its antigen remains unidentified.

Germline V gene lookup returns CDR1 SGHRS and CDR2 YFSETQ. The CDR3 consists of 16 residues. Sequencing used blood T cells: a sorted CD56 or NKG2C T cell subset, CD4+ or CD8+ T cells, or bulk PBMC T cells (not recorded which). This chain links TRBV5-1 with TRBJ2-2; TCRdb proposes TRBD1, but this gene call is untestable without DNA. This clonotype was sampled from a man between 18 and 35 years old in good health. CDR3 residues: CASSLLQGRGSGELFF.